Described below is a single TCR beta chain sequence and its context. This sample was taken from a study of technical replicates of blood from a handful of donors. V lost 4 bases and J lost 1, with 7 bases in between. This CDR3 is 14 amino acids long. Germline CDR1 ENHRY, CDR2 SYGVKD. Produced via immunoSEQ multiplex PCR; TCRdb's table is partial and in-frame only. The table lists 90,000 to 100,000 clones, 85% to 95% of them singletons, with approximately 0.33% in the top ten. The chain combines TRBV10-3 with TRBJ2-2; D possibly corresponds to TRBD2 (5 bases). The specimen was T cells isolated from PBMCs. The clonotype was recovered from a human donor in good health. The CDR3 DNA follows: TGTGCCATCAGTGCTGGGAGGAACACCGGGGAGCTGTTTTTT. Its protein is CAISAGRNTGELFF.